This record covers a single T cell receptor beta chain. This sample was taken from a study of blood T cell repertoires in COVID-19. As for the study in general: COVID-19 samples from acute and convalescent phases originated in the United States, Italy and Spain. T cells, B-cell-depleted T cells, or PBMCs supplied cDNA or gDNA.

Original handling: Reference gene primer amplification in the assay estimated nucleated cell counts. Using immunoSEQ multiplex PCR, the repertoire was profiled, and TCRdb retains in-frame clones only, with some absent. The V and J calls and clone size are taken from that table; D and trimming were inferred from the DNA. The sample contains some 120,000 clones, about 90% of which appear only once. Germline values: CDR1 MDHEN, CDR2 SYDVKM. V gave up 5 bases and J gave up 3 bases, with 5 bases separating them. The CDR3 runs 12 residues. The rearrangement joins TRBV28 to TRBJ1-5; D gene uncertain. What was sequenced was peripheral blood. The clonotype originates from a man in his fifties or sixties with COVID-19, enrolled during active disease. CDR3 loop: CASSPVNQPQHF. The CDR3 DNA follows: TGTGCCAGCAGTCCTGTCAATCAGCCCCAGCATTTT.